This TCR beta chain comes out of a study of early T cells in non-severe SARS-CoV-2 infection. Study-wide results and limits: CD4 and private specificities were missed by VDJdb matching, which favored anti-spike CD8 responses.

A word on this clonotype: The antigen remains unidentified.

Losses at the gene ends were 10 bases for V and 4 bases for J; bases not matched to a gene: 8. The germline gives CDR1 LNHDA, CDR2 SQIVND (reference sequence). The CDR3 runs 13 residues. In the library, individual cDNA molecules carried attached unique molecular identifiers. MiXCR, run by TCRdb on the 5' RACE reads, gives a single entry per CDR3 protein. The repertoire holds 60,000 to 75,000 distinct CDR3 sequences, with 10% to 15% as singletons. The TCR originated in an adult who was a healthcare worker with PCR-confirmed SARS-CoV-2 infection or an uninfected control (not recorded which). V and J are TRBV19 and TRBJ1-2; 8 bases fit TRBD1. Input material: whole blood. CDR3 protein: CATQDREIYGYTF. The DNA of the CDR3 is TGTGCCACCCAGGACAGGGAGATCTATGGCTACACCTTC.